What follows are 25 T cell receptor beta chains derived from one specimen sequenced in a study of cytomegalovirus exposure and HLA in healthy donors. 60 Vbeta and 13 Jbeta primers were used in PCR. The method was immunoSEQ multiplex PCR; TCRdb's version includes in-frame clones alone and lacks a portion of them. Of about 160,000 clones in the sample, about 79% are singletons; the top ten hold 0.98%. The material sequenced was PBMCs. The receptors here all came from a woman between 45 and 60 years old in good health and CMV-seropositive.

A few counts support this clone. This chain joins TRBV4-3 and TRBJ2-3, with a weak D call TRBD2 (7 bases). CDR3 size: 18 residues. The ends were cut back, 1 base at V and 3 bases at J, with 20 bases in the middle. Per the germline V gene, CDR1 is LGHNA and CDR2 is YSLEER. The CDR3 region is CASSQVPSGGLKTDTQYF. CDR3 bases: TGCGCCAGCAGCCAAGTTCCTTCGGGGGGCCTAAAGACAGATACGCAGTATTTT.

The V and J genes are TRBV19 and TRBJ2-7; tentative D call: TRBD1 (6 bases). The CDR3 contains 13 residues. The V gene lost 3 bases and the J gene lost 3 bases, with 9 bases spanning the gap. Germline loops: CDR1 LNHDA, CDR2 SQIVND (reference sequence). CDR3 nucleotide sequence: TGTGCCAGTAGTATGCCAGGGGACTACGAGCAGTACTTC. This encodes CASSMPGDYEQYF.

V is TRBV27 and J is TRBJ1-2, with D uncertain. Looked up from germline, CDR1 is MNHEY and CDR2 is SMNVEV (reference sequence). V lost 3 bases to trimming and J lost 5 bases, with 10 bases between them. The CDR3 totals 13 residues. The DNA for the CDR3 is TGTGCCAGCAGTTTTACTCTAGGATATGGCTACACCTTC. Its protein product is CASSFTLGYGYTF.

The chain joins TRBV7-9 to TRBJ1-4, with TRBD1 matching over 9 bases. Germline V gene data show CDR1 as SEHNR and CDR2 as FQNEAQ (reference sequence). V dropped 5 bases and J dropped 8; count of bases not matched to a gene: 6. The CDR3 is 14 amino acids. CDR3 nucleotides: TGTGCCAGCAGCCAACGGACAGGGGAGGAAAAACTGTTTTTT. This codes for CASSQRTGEEKLFF.

This clone has just a few counts. The chain carries TRBV6-1 and TRBJ2-7; D is unresolved. This CDR3 contains 10 residues. Germline CDR1 reads MNHNS; CDR2 reads SASEGT. V shed 7 bases and J shed 3 bases, with 4 bases lying between them. CDR3 sequence reads: CASTGYEQYF. The CDR3, as DNA: TGTGCCAGCACAGGCTACGAGCAGTACTTC.

V gene TRBV28 combines with J gene TRBJ1-5, with 8 positions matching TRBD1. Germline V gives CDR1 MDHEN, CDR2 SYDVKM. V shed 6 bases, J shed 7 bases, and the junction held 5 bases outside the gene matches. This CDR3 has 13 residues. The CDR3 here is CASRSGGRQPQHF. In DNA, the CDR3 is TGTGCCAGCAGGTCAGGGGGCCGACAGCCCCAGCATTTT.

This clone was picked up a small number of times. This chain connects TRBV7-9 to TRBJ2-1; TRBD2 agrees at 10 bases. This CDR3 contains 17 residues. CDR1 is SEHNR and CDR2 is FQNEAQ in the germline V gene (reference sequence). The V and J ends lost 3 bases and 9 bases, in that order; junction bases with no gene match: 14. For the CDR3, the DNA is TGTGCCAGCAGCTTCCCTGAAAGAGCGGGGGGGCGCGGTGAGCAGTTCTTC. It specifies CASSFPERAGGRGEQFF.

The rearrangement links TRBV27 to TRBJ2-5, with TRBD2 identical over 8 bases. The CDR3 runs 15 residues. Trimming cost V 4 bases and J 1 base; bases outside gene matches: 5. Germline lookup yields CDR1 MNHEY and CDR2 SMNVEV (reference sequence). In DNA, the CDR3 is TGTGCCAGCAGTTCTCCTACTAGCGGCCAAGAGACCCAGTACTTC. Amino acid sequence: CASSSPTSGQETQYF.

V and J are TRBV5-4 and TRBJ1-1; tentatively, D is TRBD1 (5 bases). In germline, CDR1 is SGHNT, CDR2 YYREEE (reference sequence). The CDR3 contains 13 residues. Trimming left V 4 bases short and J 1 base short, with 8 bases between. The CDR3 nucleotides read TGTGCCAGCAGCGTTGACAGGAACACTGAAGCTTTCTTT. This gives the protein CASSVDRNTEAFF.

CDR3 sequence (DNA): TGTGCCAGCAGTAGCGGCGAAGAGACCCAGTACTTC. As protein: CASSSGEETQYF. The chain employs TRBV6-5 and TRBJ2-5, with a possible D match to TRBD2 (5 bases). Trimming left V 5 bases short and J 3 bases short, with 7 bases between. The CDR3 loop spans 12 amino acids. Germline V gene data show CDR1 as MNHEY and CDR2 as SVGAGI.

The V call is TRBV2, the J call TRBJ2-6; the D gene is possibly TRBD1 (8 bases). Trimming shortened V by 5 bases and J by 2 bases, and 13 bases separated the two germline ends. Germline V gene data show CDR1 as SNHLY and CDR2 as FYNNEI. CDR3 length: 16 residues. CDR3 DNA: TGTGCCAGCAGTCGAACAGGGGGGGCTGGGGCCAACGTCCTGACTTTC. As protein: CASSRTGGAGANVLTF.

J is TRBJ1-1 and V is TRBV28; a weak D match, TRBD1 (5 bases). From germline, CDR1 is MDHEN and CDR2 SYDVKM. V was clipped by 8 bases and J by 6 bases, with 16 bases between them. The CDR3 has 13 amino acids. The CDR3 loop is CASGPGRGPEAFF. The CDR3 DNA follows: TGTGCCAGCGGTCCAGGGCGGGGTCCTGAAGCTTTCTTT.

The genes are TRBV29-1 and TRBJ2-7; 10 bases fit TRBD1. Germline values: CDR1 SQVTM, CDR2 ANQGSEA. This CDR3 comprises 13 residues. Trimming took 7 bases from V and 6 from J; bases not matched to a gene: 9. In DNA form, the CDR3 reads TGCAGCGGGGGGACAGGGGATAACGGCGAGCAGTACTTC. This encodes CSGGTGDNGEQYF.

V gene TRBV10-3 combines with J gene TRBJ2-7; TRBD1 agrees at 8 bases. Germline V gene data show CDR1 as ENHRY and CDR2 as SYGVKD. Trimming removed 6 bases from V and 0 bases from J; junction bases left unmatched: 4. The CDR3 has 14 amino acids. The CDR3 loop reads CAIRRTGSSYEQYF. DNA for the CDR3: TGTGCCATCAGGAGGACAGGGTCCTCCTACGAGCAGTACTTC.

This rearrangement joins TRBV15 to TRBJ1-4; maybe TRBD1 (5 bases). Germline V gene data show CDR1 as LNHNV and CDR2 as YYDKDF (reference sequence). V gave up 8 bases and J gave up 6 bases, with 7 bases separating them. The CDR3 runs 11 residues. As DNA, the CDR3 is TGTGCCACCGGGGGGTATGAAAAACTGTTTTTT. Translating gives CATGGYEKLFF.

This clone has a handful of counts. The chain uses TRBV6-6 and TRBJ2-1, with TRBD1 as a possible D gene (6 bases). The germline V and J ends were trimmed by 0 bases and 5 bases, with 14 bases remaining between them. Germline V gene lookup returns CDR1 MNHNY and CDR2 SVGAGI (reference sequence). The CDR3 contains 16 residues. The CDR3 reads CASSYSTGRINNEQFF. The CDR3 region has the DNA TGTGCCAGCAGTTACTCGACAGGACGGATAAACAATGAGCAGTTCTTC.

This CDR3 is CASSLMGTTTSTGELFF. The CDR3 nucleotides are TGTGCCAGCAGCTTAATGGGGACTACAACGAGCACCGGGGAGCTGTTTTTT. The chain carries TRBV7-6 and TRBJ2-2; 7 nucleotides align to TRBD2. CDR3 length equals 17 residues. Trimming at V came to 2 bases and at J to 4 bases, leaving 10 bases not matched to a gene. The germline V gene encodes CDR1 SGHVS and CDR2 FNYEAQ. Full variable domain (rest looked up from reference TRBV7-6 and TRBJ2-2): GAGVSQSPRYKVTKRGQDVALRCDPISGHVSLYWYRQALGQGPEFLTYFNYEAQQDKSGLPNDRFSAERPEGSISTLTIQRTEQRDSAMYRCASSLMGTTTSTGELFFGEGSRLTVL.

This clone was observed a handful of times. The genes are TRBV6-5 and TRBJ2-1; TRBD1 agrees at 7 bases. Germline-derived CDR1 and CDR2 are MNHEY and SVGAGI. This CDR3 contains 13 residues. With 6 bases clipped from V and 5 bases from J, the junction kept 4 bases outside the gene matches. For the CDR3, the DNA is TGTGCCAGCAGGGAACAGGGGAACAATGAGCAGTTCTTC. Amino acid sequence: CASREQGNNEQFF.

The DNA for the CDR3 is TGTGCCAGCTCACCTAGAACCGGGGAGCTGTTTTTT. It translates to CASSPRTGELFF. This rearrangement joins TRBV18 to TRBJ2-2; the D is unclear. The CDR3 is 12 residues long. The V gene's germline CDR1 is KGHSH and CDR2 LQKENI. V was clipped by 3 bases and J by 5 bases, with 4 bases between them.

The rearrangement joins TRBV6-6 to TRBJ1-2, with D tentatively TRBD1 (6 bases). In germline, CDR1 is MNHNY, CDR2 SVGAGI (reference sequence). The CDR3 is made up of 15 amino acids. The germline V and J ends were trimmed by 6 bases and 3 bases, with 17 bases remaining between them. CDR3 protein: CASSPIIRGDYGYTF. CDR3 DNA sequence: TGTGCCAGCAGCCCGATTATCAGGGGTGACTATGGCTACACCTTC.

J is TRBJ2-2 and V is TRBV11-2, with D possibly TRBD2 on 6 matching bases. CDR1 is SGHAT, CDR2 FQNNGV, per germline. The CDR3 spans 18 residues. Trimming took 1 base from V and 3 from J, leaving 18 bases between them. CDR3 sequence reads: CASSLGQAFERDTGELFF. DNA for the CDR3: TGTGCCAGCAGCTTAGGGCAGGCGTTCGAGCGGGACACCGGGGAGCTGTTTTTT.

The V and J genes are TRBV10-3 and TRBJ2-5, with TRBD1 matching 9 bases. The trim removed 6 bases at V and 4 bases at J, leaving 6 bases unmatched. Germline V gives CDR1 ENHRY, CDR2 SYGVKD. The CDR3 spans 14 residues. DNA of the CDR3: TGTGCCATCAGCCACAGGGGGCCGGGAGAGACCCAGTACTTC. Protein: CAISHRGPGETQYF.

A single count supports this clone. J is TRBJ1-1 and V is TRBV2; D is perhaps TRBD1 (6 bases). From germline, CDR1 is SNHLY and CDR2 FYNNEI. The CDR3 contains 13 residues. V was trimmed by 4 bases and J by 3 bases, leaving 9 bases between them. CDR3 loop: CASSVSGDTEAFF. The CDR3 DNA reads as TGTGCCAGCAGTGTATCAGGGGACACTGAAGCTTTCTTT.

CDR3 protein: CASSEVGRGAEAFF. The CDR3 coding sequence is TGTGCCAGCAGTGAAGTTGGCAGGGGGGCTGAAGCTTTCTTT. The gene calls are TRBV6-1 and TRBJ1-1; 7 bases fit TRBD1. Germline values: CDR1 MNHNS, CDR2 SASEGT. The V segment lost 1 base and the J segment 6 bases; nucleotides outside the gene matches: 5. CDR3 size: 14 residues.

The CDR3 DNA reads TGCAGCGTTGACAGGGACAGAGATACGCAGTATTTT. As protein: CSVDRDRDTQYF. The chain combines TRBV29-1 with TRBJ2-3, with TRBD1 matching over 7 bases. V lost 3 bases and J lost 5; bases outside the gene matches: 2. The CDR3 contains 12 residues. Germline V gene lookup returns CDR1 SQVTM and CDR2 ANQGSEA.